The entry below describes one T cell receptor (beta chain). Assay used: immunoSEQ multiplex PCR; TCRdb lists only in-frame clones, some missing. Here the sample spans roughly 190,000 clones, 80% to 90% being singletons. Germline V CDR1 and CDR2: ENHRY, SYGVKD. The germline V and J ends were trimmed by 3 bases and 1 base, with 13 bases remaining between them. The CDR3 sequence is 15 residues long. This sample was included in a study of blood T cell repertoires in COVID-19. The rearrangement links TRBV10-3 to TRBJ2-7, with D tentatively TRBD1 (6 bases). Sequencing was done on a sample of PBMCs or T cells enriched from blood (not recorded which). The receptor's source is a man aged 40-50 years who had recovered from COVID-19. This CDR3 reads CAISDPGHQSYEQYF. The CDR3 DNA reads as TGTGCCATCAGTGACCCGGGACATCAGTCCTACGAGCAGTACTTC.